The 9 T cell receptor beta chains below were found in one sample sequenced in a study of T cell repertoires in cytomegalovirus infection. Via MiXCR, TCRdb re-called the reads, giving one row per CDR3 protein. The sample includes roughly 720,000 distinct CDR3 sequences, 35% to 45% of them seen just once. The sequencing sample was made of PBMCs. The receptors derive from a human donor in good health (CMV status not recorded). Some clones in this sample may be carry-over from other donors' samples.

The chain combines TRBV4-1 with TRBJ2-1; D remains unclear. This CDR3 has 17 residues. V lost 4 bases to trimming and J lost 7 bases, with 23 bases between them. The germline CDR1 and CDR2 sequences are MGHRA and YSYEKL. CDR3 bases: TGCGCCAGCAGCCCAAGTCCATCGGGTAGGTCCCAAAATGAGCAGTTCTTC. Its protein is CASSPSPSGRSQNEQFF.

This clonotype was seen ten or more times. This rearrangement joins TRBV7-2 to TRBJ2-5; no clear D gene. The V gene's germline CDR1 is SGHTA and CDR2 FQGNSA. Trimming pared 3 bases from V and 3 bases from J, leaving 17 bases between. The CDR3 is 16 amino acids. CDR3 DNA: TGTGCCAGCAGCTTCGAGACGACCGACAAGAAAGAGACCCAGTACTTC. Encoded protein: CASSFETTDKKETQYF.

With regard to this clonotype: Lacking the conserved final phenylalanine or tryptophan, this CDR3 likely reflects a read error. In DNA form, the CDR3 reads TGTGCCAGCAGCAAGACGTTGGTTAGGACAGGGGAGGTTGGAAATGAGCAGTTCTTA. This translates into CASSKTLVRTGEVGNEQFL. The rearrangement links TRBV7-3 to TRBJ2-1, with 9 bases identical to TRBD1. With V trimmed by 5 bases and J by 7 bases, 21 bases remained unmatched. This CDR3 has 19 amino acids. CDR1 SGHTA and CDR2 FQGTGA come from the germline V gene.

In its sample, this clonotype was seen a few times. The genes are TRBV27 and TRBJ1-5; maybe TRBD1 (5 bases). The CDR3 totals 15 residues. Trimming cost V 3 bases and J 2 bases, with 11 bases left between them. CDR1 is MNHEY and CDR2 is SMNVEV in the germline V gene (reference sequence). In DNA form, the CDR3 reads TGTGCCAGCAGTTTTCACCCACAGGGCAATCAGCCCCAGCATTTT. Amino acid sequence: CASSFHPQGNQPQHF.

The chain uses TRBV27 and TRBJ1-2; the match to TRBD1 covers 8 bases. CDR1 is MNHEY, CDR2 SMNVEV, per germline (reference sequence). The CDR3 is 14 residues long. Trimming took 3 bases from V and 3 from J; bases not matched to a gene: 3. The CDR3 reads CASSLRGQDYGYTF. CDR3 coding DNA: TGTGCCAGCAGTTTGAGGGGACAGGACTATGGCTACACCTTC.

The CDR3 region has the DNA TGTGCCAGCAGCGTATTGGGACAAGCGGCTGATACGCAGTATTTT. Amino acid sequence: CASSVLGQAADTQYF. This chain joins TRBV9 and TRBJ2-3; possible D gene TRBD1, 6 bases. CDR1 and CDR2 from the germline V gene are SGDLS and YYNGEE. The length of the CDR3 is 15 residues. Trimming removed 1 base at V and 6 bases at J, with 15 bases between.

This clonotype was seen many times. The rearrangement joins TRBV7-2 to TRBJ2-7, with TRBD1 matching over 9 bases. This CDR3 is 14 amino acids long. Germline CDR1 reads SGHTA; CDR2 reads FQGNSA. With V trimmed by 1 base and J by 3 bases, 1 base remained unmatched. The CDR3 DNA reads TGTGCCAGCAGCTTAGTGGGACAGGGCTACGAGCAGTACTTC. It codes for CASSLVGQGYEQYF.

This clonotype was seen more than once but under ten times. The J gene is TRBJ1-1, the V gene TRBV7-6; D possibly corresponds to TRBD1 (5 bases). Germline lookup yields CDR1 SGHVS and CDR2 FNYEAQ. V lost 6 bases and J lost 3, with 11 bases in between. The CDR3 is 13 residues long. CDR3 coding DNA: TGTGCCAGCAGGGGACGGACTTACACTGAAGCTTTCTTT. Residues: CASRGRTYTEAFF.

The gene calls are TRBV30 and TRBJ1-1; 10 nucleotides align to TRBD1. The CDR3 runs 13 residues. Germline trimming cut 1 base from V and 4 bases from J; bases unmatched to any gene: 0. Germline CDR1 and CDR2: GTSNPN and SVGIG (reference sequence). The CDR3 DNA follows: TGTGCCTGGAGTGGGACAGGGGGCACTGAAGCTTTCTTT. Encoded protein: CAWSGTGGTEAFF.